A single sample is the source of the 13 T cell receptor beta chains below, sequenced in a study of technical replicates of blood from four donors (dated by TCRdb to 2015 to 2018). Library creation used the immunoSEQ multiplex PCR assay. Not all clones reach the TCRdb copy of this immuneACCESS table, which keeps in-frame sequences only. Checked studies attribute under half of the gap to unresolved V genes and leave the rest unexplained. The sample includes around 83,000 clones, with roughly 94% observed a single time. Together, the top ten hold 0.3% to 0.45% of the sample. Sequences were obtained from T cells isolated from PBMCs. All receptors derive from a human donor in good health.

The chain has TRBV19 and TRBJ2-7, with TRBD2 matching 7 bases. V shed 1 base and J 0 bases; nucleotides not matched to a gene: 6. The CDR3 spans 16 residues. CDR1 and CDR2 (germline): LNHDA, SQIVND (reference sequence). CDR3 sequence (DNA): TGTGCCAGTAGTATAGTCCTAGCGGCCAGCTCCTACGAGCAGTACTTC. As protein: CASSIVLAASSYEQYF.

V usage is TRBV27 and J usage is TRBJ2-7; D is unclear. The V end was cut by 8 bases, the J end by 4 bases, with 9 bases between. The germline gives CDR1 MNHEY, CDR2 SMNVEV (reference sequence). The CDR3 spans 11 residues. The CDR3 protein is CASGLTYEQYF. The CDR3, as DNA: TGTGCCAGCGGGCTAACATACGAGCAGTACTTC.

V gene TRBV25-1 combines with J gene TRBJ2-1; D is ambiguous. Trimming left V 1 base short and J 4 bases short, with 14 bases between. The CDR3 runs 16 residues. Germline V gene data show CDR1 as MGHDK and CDR2 as SYGVNS. This chain's CDR3 is CASSESGRLTYNEQFF. The CDR3 coding sequence is TGTGCCAGCAGTGAATCAGGCAGGCTTACTTACAATGAGCAGTTCTTC.

The CDR3 bases are TGTGCCAGCAGCTTAGCCCGAGCTGGAAACACCATATATTTT. As protein: CASSLARAGNTIYF. The gene calls are TRBV13 and TRBJ1-3; D remains unclear. Germline V gene lookup returns CDR1 PRHDT and CDR2 FYEKMQ (reference sequence). This CDR3 is built from 14 residues. Between the trimmed V and J ends, which lost 1 base and 2 bases, there was a span of 6 bases.

V and J are TRBV30 and TRBJ2-5; tentatively, D is TRBD2 (6 bases). CDR1 and CDR2 (germline): GTSNPN, SVGIG (reference sequence). Between the trimmed V and J ends, which lost 0 bases and 5 bases, there was a span of 10 bases. This CDR3 comprises 13 residues. CDR3 sequence (DNA): TGTGCCTGGAGTGTCGTCAGCGGGGAGACCCAGTACTTC. Its translation is CAWSVVSGETQYF.

This rearrangement joins TRBV7-9 to TRBJ2-1; D is possibly TRBD2 (5 bases). The ends were cut back, 5 bases at V and 0 bases at J, with 14 bases in the middle. Germline CDR1 reads SEHNR; CDR2 reads FQNEAQ (reference sequence). The CDR3 is made up of 16 amino acids. CDR3 sequence reads: CASSIGGSYSYNEQFF. In DNA, the CDR3 is TGTGCCAGCAGCATTGGCGGGTCCTACTCCTACAATGAGCAGTTCTTC.

The chain joins TRBV2 to TRBJ2-1; D remains ambiguous. The CDR3 extends over 13 amino acids. Germline CDR1 is SNHLY and CDR2 is FYNNEI. V was pared by 5 bases and J by 2 bases, with 7 bases between. CDR3 loop: CASSSETYNEQFF. CDR3 nucleotide sequence: TGTGCCAGCAGTTCAGAAACCTACAATGAGCAGTTCTTC.

The V call is TRBV29-1, the J call TRBJ2-5, with a weak D call TRBD1 (5 bases). In germline, CDR1 is SQVTM, CDR2 ANQGSEA. V was trimmed by 3 bases and J by 2 bases, leaving 10 bases between them. The CDR3 extends over 13 amino acids. The CDR3 nucleotides are TGCAGCGTTGACCCAGGGTATCAAGAGACCCAGTACTTC. Translated, it gives CSVDPGYQETQYF. The variable domain in full, completed from reference TRBV29-1 and TRBJ2-5, reads SAVISQKPSRDICQRGTSLTIQCQVDSQVTMMFWYRQQPGQSLTLIATANQGSEATYESGFVIDKFPISRPNLTFSTLTVSNMSPEDSSIYLCSVDPGYQETQYFGPGTRLLVL.

This clone is a singleton in its sample. V usage is TRBV7-6 and J usage is TRBJ2-3, with a tentative D call TRBD2 (5 bases). This CDR3 has 15 amino acids. With 0 bases removed from V and 4 bases from J, the gap between germline ends came to 11 bases. Germline values: CDR1 SGHVS, CDR2 FNYEAQ. This chain's CDR3 is CASSLAEGIADTQYF. DNA for the CDR3: TGTGCCAGCAGCTTAGCAGAGGGAATCGCAGATACGCAGTATTTT.

The genes are TRBV4-1 and TRBJ2-1; 8 bases align to TRBD2. The junction had 9 bases not matched to a gene; V was cut back by 0 bases and J by 8 bases. The CDR3 contains 16 residues. Germline V lookup: CDR1 MGHRA, CDR2 YSYEKL. The CDR3 nucleotides read TGCGCCAGCAGCCAAGATTCCAGCGGGAGAATCTATGAGCAGTTCTTC. This sequence encodes CASSQDSSGRIYEQFF.

The chain recombines TRBV29-1 with TRBJ1-4; D is perhaps TRBD1 (6 bases). The CDR3 is made up of 13 amino acids. Germline-derived CDR1 and CDR2 are SQVTM and ANQGSEA. Trimming removed 3 bases from V and 4 bases from J, with 9 bases in between. This CDR3 reads CSVEGANNEKLFF. As DNA, the CDR3 is TGCAGCGTTGAGGGGGCCAATAATGAAAAACTGTTTTTT. The variable domain in full, with the rest retrieved from reference TRBV29-1 and TRBJ1-4, is SAVISQKPSRDICQRGTSLTIQCQVDSQVTMMFWYRQQPGQSLTLIATANQGSEATYESGFVIDKFPISRPNLTFSTLTVSNMSPEDSSIYLCSVEGANNEKLFFGSGTQLSVL.

This chain connects TRBV6-1 to TRBJ1-4; weak D call: TRBD1 (5 bases). V lost 2 bases and J 0 bases, leaving 13 bases between the germline ends. Germline V gene sequence: CDR1 MNHNS, CDR2 SASEGT. This CDR3 region has 17 residues. The CDR3 sequence: CASSEIRQFATNEKLFF. In nucleotides, the CDR3 is TGTGCCAGCAGTGAAATTCGACAGTTTGCAACTAATGAAAAACTGTTTTTT.

The genes are TRBV7-9 and TRBJ2-1; maybe TRBD2 (5 bases). Per the germline V gene, CDR1 is SEHNR and CDR2 is FQNEAQ (reference sequence). The CDR3 spans 13 residues. The V end was cut by 1 base, the J end by 9 bases, with 10 bases between. The CDR3 is CASSLVWTREQFF. The DNA of the CDR3 is TGTGCCAGCAGCTTAGTATGGACTCGTGAGCAGTTCTTC.